The 5 T cell receptor beta chains presented below share a single source sample, sequenced in a study of CD8 T cells in Susac syndrome. An input of about 0.45 to 1 ug of RNA was subjected to reverse transcription using random hexamers. TCRdb reprocessed the immunoSEQ multiplex PCR reads via MiXCR and lists one record per CDR3 protein. The sample lists 200,000 to 300,000 distinct CDR3 sequences; approximately 95% were seen once. Material for sequencing was CD4+ T cells from PBMCs. The receptors stem from a human donor with Susac syndrome.

The rearrangement uses TRBV2 and TRBJ2-3; 11 bases line up with TRBD2. V shed 8 bases, J shed 0 bases, and the junction held 10 bases outside the gene matches. The CDR3 length is 17 residues. Germline V gene sequence: CDR1 SNHLY, CDR2 FYNNEI. CDR3: CASYLRRTSGSTDTQYF. CDR3 in DNA: TGTGCCAGCTATCTCCGTAGGACTAGCGGGAGCACAGATACGCAGTATTTT.

The CDR3: CAWSGITRAQETQYF. DNA of the CDR3: TGTGCCTGGAGTGGTATAACTAGAGCCCAAGAGACCCAGTACTTC. The rearrangement links TRBV30 to TRBJ2-5; D possibly corresponds to TRBD2 (5 bases). V was clipped by 1 base and J by 1 base, with 13 bases between them. The CDR3 runs to 15 residues. Germline CDR1 GTSNPN, CDR2 SVGIG (reference sequence).

The V call is TRBV12-3 or TRBV12-4, the J call TRBJ2-1; 10 nucleotides match TRBD2. The trim removed 5 bases at V and 4 bases at J, leaving 11 bases unmatched. This CDR3 is 17 amino acids long. The CDR3 DNA reads TGTGCCAGCAGTCCTACCCTCGGGACTAGCGAGTACAATGAGCAGTTCTTC. Translated, it gives CASSPTLGTSEYNEQFF.

The gene calls are TRBV29-1 and TRBJ1-2; D may be TRBD1 (5 bases). Deletions cut 3 bases from V and 8 bases from J, with 16 bases between. CDR3 length: 13 residues. Germline lookup yields CDR1 SQVTM and CDR2 ANQGSEA. The CDR3 DNA reads TGCAGCGTTGACGGGTGGGGGTCGGGGGGCTACACCTTC. Protein product: CSVDGWGSGGYTF.

The chain is built from TRBV5-1 and TRBJ2-1; 7 bases are a match to TRBD1. The CDR3 totals 12 residues. With V trimmed by 7 bases and J by 6 bases, 4 bases remained unmatched. CDR1 and CDR2 from the germline V gene are SGHRS and YFSETQ. The CDR3 DNA reads TGCGCCAGCCAGGGGGACATCAATGAGCAGTTCTTC. Its translation: CASQGDINEQFF.